Detailed here is one TCR beta chain. The data were taken from a study of identical twins. Via MiXCR, TCRdb re-called the 5' RACE reads, giving one row per CDR3 protein. The profile covers roughly 240,000 distinct CDR3 sequences, with approximately 8% appearing a single time and around 5% taken by the ten largest. The CDR3 runs to 14 residues. V shed 4 bases and J shed 11 bases, with 15 bases lying between them. Germline CDR1 SEHNR, CDR2 FQNEAQ (reference sequence). A further study also used this sample, focusing on yellow fever vaccine responses in identical twins.

This chain connects TRBV7-9 to TRBJ1-6; D uncertain. This receptor was identified in a woman in her late teens or twenties in good health. Sequencing was done on a sample of CD8+ T cells sorted from blood. CDR3 residues: CASSSTDFVTPLHF. The CDR3 nucleotides are TGTGCCAGCAGCTCGACGGATTTCGTTACACCCCTCCACTTT.